This TCR beta chain was obtained from a study of cytomegalovirus exposure and HLA in healthy donors. This clone was seen only once. The antigen remains undetermined. The study ran its PCR with 60 Vbeta and 13 Jbeta primers. Repertoires were generated with immunoSEQ multiplex PCR, while TCRdb's copy carries only in-frame clones and drops some. The sample holds over 130,000 clones, roughly 72% seen once. Study-level results: Sequencing had likely introduced a cluster of highly shared sequence variants as an artifact. A list of around 150 TCR beta chains associated with cytomegalovirus was given.

Germline loops: CDR1 SEHNR, CDR2 FQNEAQ (reference sequence). The CDR3 is 15 residues long. The V gene lost 0 bases and the J gene lost 5 bases, with 13 bases spanning the gap. The sample was PBMCs. This clonotype was sampled from a man in his forties in good health and CMV-seronegative. This chain uses TRBV7-9 with TRBJ1-1; no reliable D call. The CDR3 sequence: CASSLAPGRGTEAFF. The CDR3 nucleotides are TGTGCCAGCAGCTTAGCCCCCGGACGGGGAACTGAAGCTTTCTTT. The full variable domain, its missing parts supplied by reference TRBV7-9 and TRBJ1-1, is DTGVSQNPRHKITKRGQNVTFRCDPISEHNRLYWYRQTLGQGPEFLTYFQNEAQLEKSRLLSDRFSAERPKGSFSTLEIQRTEQGDSAMYLCASSLAPGRGTEAFFGQGTRLTVV.